This T cell receptor (beta chain) was recovered during a study of T-cell memory formation after mild COVID-19. Study findings and constraints: Day 15 to 85 contractors were CD4/CD8 balanced; later expanders leaned CD4+.

The germline CDR1 and CDR2 sequences are DFQATT and SNEGSKA (reference sequence). The CDR3 runs 16 residues. V shed 2 bases and J shed 2 bases, with 19 bases lying between them. TCRdb passed the 5' RACE reads through MiXCR, listing each CDR3 protein once. The sample consists of around 200,000 distinct CDR3 sequences, roughly a fifth of them appearing once. With respect to this clonotype: What it binds is not known.

The sample was PBMCs or a T cell subset sorted from them (not recorded which). The gene calls are TRBV20-1 and TRBJ2-7, with D unresolved. The clonotype originates from an adult woman who had mild COVID-19 (a few samples of this study predate the infection). Cell type and time point are not known. The CDR3: CSARSALGRSPYEQYF. The DNA for the CDR3 is TGCAGTGCTAGATCAGCCCTGGGCAGGTCACCCTACGAGCAGTACTTC.